These T cell receptor beta chains were read from a single sample in a study of response to subunit inactivated influenza vaccine. TCRdb called the RT-PCR reads again in MiXCR, with one record for every CDR3 protein. The sample lists around 650,000 distinct CDR3 sequences, 15% to 19% occurring once. This sample comprised PBMCs from blood, obtained about 11 days after vaccination. These receptors were taken from a man between 45 and 60 years old who received an inactivated influenza vaccine. The CDR3 runs from the conserved cysteine through the conserved F or W. D genes are given only for firm matches. Only some rows state a clone size, as once, few, many or a class for expanded clones.

v_call: TRBV28
j_call: TRBJ2-3
clone_size: .
d_call: TRBD1
cdr3_nt: TGTGCCAGCAGTTTATCTTTGACAGGGGGCACAGATACGCAGTATTTT
cdr3_aa: CASSLSLTGGTDTQYF

v_call: TRBV7-8
j_call: TRBJ2-4
clone_size: few
d_call: .
cdr3_nt: TGTGCCAGCAGCAGAAGGGACGGAAAAAACATTCAGTACTTC
cdr3_aa: CASSRRDGKNIQYF

v_call: TRBV20-1
j_call: TRBJ2-7
clone_size: many
d_call: TRBD2
cdr3_nt: TGCAGTGCGCCGGGGCTAGCGGGAGACTACGAGCAGTACTTC
cdr3_aa: CSAPGLAGDYEQYF

v_call: TRBV7-6
j_call: TRBJ2-7
clone_size: few
d_call: .
cdr3_nt: TGTGCCAGCAGCCCTGGAGGAGATTACGAGCAGTACTTC
cdr3_aa: CASSPGGDYEQYF

v_call: TRBV3-1
j_call: TRBJ2-2
clone_size: .
d_call: .
cdr3_nt: TGTGCCAGCAGCTATGATTCCGGGGAGCTGTTTTTT
cdr3_aa: CASSYDSGELFF

v_call: TRBV29-1
j_call: TRBJ2-3
clone_size: many
d_call: .
cdr3_nt: TGCAGCGTTGGGTCCCCAAGAGATACGCAGTATTTT
cdr3_aa: CSVGSPRDTQYF

v_call: TRBV7-9
j_call: TRBJ1-2
clone_size: .
d_call: TRBD1
cdr3_nt: TGTGCCAGCAGCTTAGCAAGGCGGACAGGGGCATCCGGTGGCTACACCTTC
cdr3_aa: CASSLARRTGASGGYTF

v_call: TRBV30
j_call: TRBJ2-3
clone_size: .
d_call: .
cdr3_nt: TGTGCCTGGAGTCGGACAGCTAGCACAGATACGCAGTATTTT
cdr3_aa: CAWSRTASTDTQYF

v_call: TRBV7-2
j_call: TRBJ1-2
clone_size: many
d_call: .
cdr3_nt: TGTGCCAGCAGCCTCTCGAGTGGGCAGGGCGACTATGGCTACACCTTC
cdr3_aa: CASSLSSGQGDYGYTF

v_call: TRBV6-2/TRBV6-3
j_call: TRBJ1-1
clone_size: few
d_call: .
cdr3_nt: TGTGCCAGCAGTTCCGCGGGGACCACGAACACTGAAGCTTTCTTT
cdr3_aa: CASSSAGTTNTEAFF

v_call: TRBV20-1
j_call: TRBJ2-5
clone_size: .
d_call: TRBD1
cdr3_nt: TGCAGTGCTCCCCTCCCGGCCAGGGGGCAAGAGACCCAGTACTTC
cdr3_aa: CSAPLPARGQETQYF

v_call: TRBV20-1
j_call: TRBJ2-7
clone_size: few
d_call: TRBD1
cdr3_nt: TGCAGTGCTAGAGAGGTGACAGGGGACTCCTACGAGCAGTACTTC
cdr3_aa: CSAREVTGDSYEQYF

v_call: TRBV5-6
j_call: TRBJ2-7
clone_size: .
d_call: TRBD1
cdr3_nt: TGTGCCAGCAGCTTGCCGGGACAGGGGGCGTATTTTGGTCCTTACGAGCAGTACTTC
cdr3_aa: CASSLPGQGAYFGPYEQYF

v_call: TRBV12-3/TRBV12-4
j_call: TRBJ2-3
clone_size: .
d_call: TRBD1
cdr3_nt: TGTACCCTCTGTTTAGCGCTCTGGGACAGGGGAACAGATACGCAGTATTTT
cdr3_aa: CTLCLALWDRGTDTQYF

v_call: TRBV28
j_call: TRBJ2-1
clone_size: few
d_call: TRBD2
cdr3_nt: TGTGCCAGCAGTTTCGGACTAGCGGGAGTTTCCTACAATGAGCAGTTCTTC
cdr3_aa: CASSFGLAGVSYNEQFF

v_call: TRBV5-5
j_call: TRBJ1-2
clone_size: few
d_call: .
cdr3_nt: TGTGCCAGTGGGGATTTCTATGGCTACACCTTC
cdr3_aa: CASGDFYGYTF

v_call: TRBV10-3
j_call: TRBJ1-6
clone_size: .
d_call: TRBD1
cdr3_nt: TGTGCCATCAGTGAGTCGCAGGGGGCGTCCTATAATTCACCCCTCCACTTT
cdr3_aa: CAISESQGASYNSPLHF

v_call: TRBV5-6
j_call: TRBJ2-1
clone_size: .
d_call: TRBD2
cdr3_nt: TGTGCCAGCAGCGCTACCCGGACTAGCGGTTCCTACAATGAGCAGTTCTTC
cdr3_aa: CASSATRTSGSYNEQFF

v_call: TRBV3-1
j_call: TRBJ2-1
clone_size: .
d_call: .
cdr3_nt: TGTGCCAGCAGCCAAGACAGCCGTGAGCAGTTCTTC
cdr3_aa: CASSQDSREQFF

v_call: TRBV5-4
j_call: TRBJ2-5
clone_size: .
d_call: TRBD1
cdr3_nt: TGTGCCAGCAGCTTACAGGGGCTGCAAGAGACCCAGTACTTC
cdr3_aa: CASSLQGLQETQYF

v_call: TRBV29-1
j_call: TRBJ1-1
clone_size: .
d_call: .
cdr3_nt: TGCAGCGTTGCCACCGGGACAACTACTGAAGCTTTCTTT
cdr3_aa: CSVATGTTTEAFF

v_call: TRBV10-3
j_call: TRBJ2-1
clone_size: .
d_call: TRBD2
cdr3_nt: TGTGCCATCGGGGGGGGGGAAAATGAGCAGTTCTTC
cdr3_aa: CAIGGGENEQFF

v_call: TRBV20-1
j_call: TRBJ2-2
clone_size: many
d_call: TRBD1
cdr3_nt: TGCAGTGCTAGAGATTTCAGGACAGGACAAACCGGGGAGCTGTTTTTT
cdr3_aa: CSARDFRTGQTGELFF

v_call: TRBV20-1
j_call: TRBJ1-5
clone_size: .
d_call: .
cdr3_nt: TGCAGTGCTACAGGGAGCGGCAATCAGCCCCAGCATTTT
cdr3_aa: CSATGSGNQPQHF

v_call: TRBV20-1
j_call: TRBJ2-1
clone_size: .
d_call: TRBD2
cdr3_nt: TGCAGTGCTAGGGACTGGGGGAAAGCGGGGGGCCTGAACAATGAGCAGTTCTTC
cdr3_aa: CSARDWGKAGGLNNEQFF

v_call: TRBV11-2
j_call: TRBJ2-1
clone_size: many
d_call: .
cdr3_nt: TGTGCCAGCAGCTTATATCAGGGGCTGCTGGTCAAGGCGGGCTCCTACAATGAGCAGTTCTTC
cdr3_aa: CASSLYQGLLVKAGSYNEQFF

v_call: TRBV20-1
j_call: TRBJ2-1
clone_size: .
d_call: TRBD2
cdr3_nt: TGCAGTGCTAGAGCCCCGGGACTAGCGGGAGTTTATAGCTCCTACAATGAGCAGTTCTTC
cdr3_aa: CSARAPGLAGVYSSYNEQFF

v_call: TRBV5-1
j_call: TRBJ1-2
clone_size: few
d_call: TRBD1
cdr3_nt: TGCGCCAGCAGCTCGGGACAGGGGGCAGTATCCTATGGCTACACCTTC
cdr3_aa: CASSSGQGAVSYGYTF

v_call: TRBV11-2
j_call: TRBJ2-4
clone_size: .
d_call: .
cdr3_nt: TGTGCCAGCAGCCGAGGGCCAGACAGCAAAAACATTCAGTACTTC
cdr3_aa: CASSRGPDSKNIQYF

v_call: TRBV3-1
j_call: TRBJ2-7
clone_size: few
d_call: .
cdr3_nt: TGTGCCAGCAGCGTACTGGGGGCCTCTGAGCAGTACTTC
cdr3_aa: CASSVLGASEQYF

v_call: TRBV20-1
j_call: TRBJ2-3
clone_size: .
d_call: .
cdr3_nt: TGCAGTGCTCCTGGACAGAGACCTAGCACAGATACGCAGTATTTT
cdr3_aa: CSAPGQRPSTDTQYF

v_call: TRBV20-1
j_call: TRBJ1-1
clone_size: .
d_call: .
cdr3_nt: TGCAGTGCTAGACATCGGGTGGATCCGGGGACTGAAGCTTTCTTT
cdr3_aa: CSARHRVDPGTEAFF

v_call: TRBV5-6
j_call: TRBJ1-1
clone_size: few
d_call: .
cdr3_nt: TGTGCCAGCAGCTTGACAGGGAGAGAAACTGAAGCTTTCTTT
cdr3_aa: CASSLTGRETEAFF

v_call: TRBV18
j_call: TRBJ2-7
clone_size: few
d_call: .
cdr3_nt: TGTGCCAGCTCACCTTCTCCCCAAGGCGAGCAGTACTTC
cdr3_aa: CASSPSPQGEQYF

v_call: TRBV3-1
j_call: TRBJ2-3
clone_size: few
d_call: .
cdr3_nt: TGTGCCAGCAGCCAGCACCGGGCCACACTTACAGATACGCAGTATTTT
cdr3_aa: CASSQHRATLTDTQYF

v_call: TRBV5-1
j_call: TRBJ2-7
clone_size: many
d_call: .
cdr3_nt: TGCGCCAGCAGCCTAATGACAGCTACCTACGAGCAGTACTTC
cdr3_aa: CASSLMTATYEQYF

v_call: TRBV5-1
j_call: TRBJ2-1
clone_size: .
d_call: .
cdr3_nt: TGCGCCAGCAGCTTCGAGCCGGGGTCCTCCTACAATGAGCAGTTCTTC
cdr3_aa: CASSFEPGSSYNEQFF

v_call: TRBV25-1
j_call: TRBJ2-1
clone_size: .
d_call: .
cdr3_nt: TGTGCCAGCAGTGAATACGGGGGCTATGAGCAGTTCTTC
cdr3_aa: CASSEYGGYEQFF

v_call: TRBV4-3
j_call: TRBJ1-5
clone_size: .
d_call: .
cdr3_nt: TGCGCCAGCAGCCAAGACTTGACGGGCTTTCAGCCCCAGCATTTT
cdr3_aa: CASSQDLTGFQPQHF

v_call: TRBV12-3/TRBV12-4
j_call: TRBJ2-3
clone_size: .
d_call: .
cdr3_nt: TGTGCCAGCAGTTTTTCGGTGTACACAGATACGCAGTATTTT
cdr3_aa: CASSFSVYTDTQYF

v_call: TRBV7-2
j_call: TRBJ2-3
clone_size: once
d_call: .
cdr3_nt: TGTGCCAGCAGCTTGCGGGGGCAGGGAACAGATACGCAGTATTTT
cdr3_aa: CASSLRGQGTDTQYF

v_call: TRBV11-1
j_call: TRBJ2-1
clone_size: .
d_call: TRBD2
cdr3_nt: TGTGCCAGCAGCTTAACCCAAGGCACTAGCGGGAGGCCTCCTACGGATGAGCAGTTCTTC
cdr3_aa: CASSLTQGTSGRPPTDEQFF

v_call: TRBV5-1
j_call: TRBJ2-5
clone_size: .
d_call: TRBD1
cdr3_nt: TGCGCCAGCAGCCCGGGGACAGGCGGGGAGGAGACCCAGTACTTC
cdr3_aa: CASSPGTGGEETQYF

v_call: TRBV5-1
j_call: TRBJ2-7
clone_size: few
d_call: TRBD1
cdr3_nt: TGCGCCAGCAGCTTGCGTTCCGGGACAGAAAACTACGAGCAGTACTTC
cdr3_aa: CASSLRSGTENYEQYF

v_call: TRBV6-1
j_call: TRBJ2-4
clone_size: few
d_call: .
cdr3_nt: TGTGCCAGCAGCGACAACGGGCGAACCGGGGCCAAAAACATTCAGTACTTC
cdr3_aa: CASSDNGRTGAKNIQYF

v_call: TRBV28
j_call: TRBJ2-1
clone_size: many
d_call: .
cdr3_nt: TGTGCCAGCAGTTTTTCCTTCGCTACCTACAATGAGCAGTTCTTC
cdr3_aa: CASSFSFATYNEQFF

v_call: TRBV9
j_call: TRBJ2-5
clone_size: few
d_call: .
cdr3_nt: TGTGCCAGCAGCGTAGCCCGGGGATGGGGAGAAGAGACCCAGTACTTC
cdr3_aa: CASSVARGWGEETQYF

v_call: TRBV2
j_call: TRBJ2-3
clone_size: .
d_call: .
cdr3_nt: TGTGCCAGCAGCGGCGGGGACCCCTCAGATACGCAGTATTTT
cdr3_aa: CASSGGDPSDTQYF

v_call: TRBV12-3/TRBV12-4
j_call: TRBJ2-2
clone_size: many
d_call: .
cdr3_nt: TGTGCCAGCAGTTACAGGGGGGAGCTGTTTTTT
cdr3_aa: CASSYRGELFF

v_call: TRBV19
j_call: TRBJ1-4
clone_size: few
d_call: .
cdr3_nt: TGTGCCAGTAGTATTCAGATTTACAGTACAACTAATGAAAAACTGTTTTTT
cdr3_aa: CASSIQIYSTTNEKLFF

v_call: TRBV30
j_call: TRBJ2-3
clone_size: .
d_call: .
cdr3_nt: TGTGCCTGGAGTAAGGGACTCGGGGGCAGCCCAGATACGCAGTATTTT
cdr3_aa: CAWSKGLGGSPDTQYF

v_call: TRBV27
j_call: TRBJ2-7
clone_size: .
d_call: .
cdr3_nt: TGTGCCAGCAGTTTATCCCGGGGGCGCTCCTACGAGCAGTACTTC
cdr3_aa: CASSLSRGRSYEQYF